The 23 T cell receptor beta chains given below trace back to one sample, sequenced in a study of glioma-infiltrating T cells after dendritic cell vaccination. Clones were sequenced by immunoSEQ multiplex PCR, and TCRdb holds only the in-frame ones, with some missing. The table shows more than 75,000 clones, with about four fifths occurring only once. Time point in this sample: after dendritic cell vaccination, including at tumor progression/relapse. The sequences come from blood, collected after dendritic cell vaccination. These receptors came from a human donor with glioblastoma.

This sequence joins TRBV29-1 and TRBJ2-6; 8 bases map to TRBD1. The V and J ends lost 8 bases and 1 base, in that order; junction bases with no gene match: 4. This CDR3 has 14 residues. CDR1 is SQVTM, CDR2 ANQGSEA, per germline. For the CDR3, the DNA is TGCAGCTCCGGGACAGGTTCTGGGGCCAACGTCCTGACTTTC. Amino acids: CSSGTGSGANVLTF.

The chain employs TRBV5-5 and TRBJ2-1, with unresolved D. The CDR3 has 14 residues. V shed 0 bases and J shed 2 bases, with 6 bases lying between them. Germline V gives CDR1 SGHKS, CDR2 YYEKEE (reference sequence). The CDR3 DNA reads TGTGCCAGCAGCTTGGCAGGAACCTACAATGAGCAGTTCTTC. This gives the protein CASSLAGTYNEQFF.

J is TRBJ2-3 and V is TRBV6-5, with 9 bases lining up with TRBD2. This CDR3 has 14 amino acids. Germline V lookup: CDR1 MNHEY, CDR2 SVGAGI. The V segment lost 7 bases and the J segment 0 bases; nucleotides outside the gene matches: 2. The CDR3 bases are TGTGCCAGCAAGCTAGCGGGAAGCACAGATACGCAGTATTTT. Translating it yields CASKLAGSTDTQYF.

The chain is built from TRBV11-2 and TRBJ2-2; no reliable D call. The V and J ends lost 2 bases and 0 bases respectively, with 4 bases between them. There are 14 residues in the CDR3. CDR1 and CDR2 (germline): SGHAT, FQNNGV. DNA for the CDR3: TGTGCCAGCAGCTTACTAGCGAACACCGGGGAGCTGTTTTTT. This sequence encodes CASSLLANTGELFF.

The gene calls are TRBV30 and TRBJ2-5; perhaps TRBD2 as D (5 bases). This CDR3 contains 13 residues. Trimming stripped 0 bases from V and 5 bases from J, with 10 bases between. Germline V lookup: CDR1 GTSNPN, CDR2 SVGIG (reference sequence). CDR3 residues: CAWSVRGPETQYF. CDR3 DNA sequence: TGTGCCTGGAGTGTACGAGGGCCCGAGACCCAGTACTTC.

This clone was counted between two and nine times. CDR3 sequence (DNA): TGTGCCAGCAGTACTAGGGAGGGAGAAGCTTTCTTT. Translating gives CASSTREGEAFF. The V gene is TRBV11-2, the J gene TRBJ1-1; D is unresolved. Trimming shortened V by 6 bases and J by 8 bases, and 13 bases separated the two germline ends. The CDR3 is made up of 12 amino acids. The V gene's germline CDR1 is SGHAT and CDR2 FQNNGV.

The table lists this clone with a few counts. This chain links TRBV2 with TRBJ2-7; weak D call: TRBD2 (6 bases). Germline values: CDR1 SNHLY, CDR2 FYNNEI. CDR3 length: 14 amino acids. Between the trimmed V and J ends, which lost 7 bases and 0 bases, there was a span of 13 bases. CDR3: CASTRDFLSYEQYF. In DNA form, the CDR3 reads TGTGCCAGCACCCGGGACTTCCTCTCCTACGAGCAGTACTTC.

The V call is TRBV4-2, the J call TRBJ2-1, with TRBD2 matching over 12 bases. J gave up 10 bases and V 4 bases, and 14 bases lay outside the gene matches. The length of the CDR3 is 17 residues. Germline V gene lookup returns CDR1 LGHNA and CDR2 YNFKEQ. The CDR3 reads CASSPRLAGALVGEQFF. DNA for the CDR3: TGTGCCAGCAGCCCGAGACTAGCGGGGGCCCTCGTAGGGGAGCAGTTCTTC.

The chain is built from TRBV19 and TRBJ1-2; D unresolved. Per germline, CDR1 LNHDA and CDR2 SQIVND (reference sequence). CDR3 length: 18 residues. V lost 6 bases and J 3 bases, leaving 26 bases between the germline ends. The CDR3 reads CASRSRVLRGPGDYGYTF. The CDR3 DNA is TGTGCCAGTAGATCGAGGGTTTTGCGAGGGCCTGGTGACTATGGCTACACCTTC.

Here the CDR3 reads CASSYTRVSNQPQHF. Here the CDR3 DNA reads TGTGCCAGCAGTTACACTCGGGTCAGCAATCAGCCCCAGCATTTT. This chain links TRBV6-5 with TRBJ1-5; D uncertain. The CDR3 extends over 15 amino acids. The V and J ends lost 2 bases and 1 base respectively, with 9 bases between them. Germline CDR1 reads MNHEY; CDR2 reads SVGAGI.

The sample holds one count of this clone. CDR3 nucleotides: TGTGCCAGCAGTTCGACAGGGGGCCAAGAGACCCAGTACTTC. The encoded protein is CASSSTGGQETQYF. The V gene is TRBV27, the J gene TRBJ2-5; 9 bases are a match to TRBD1. The germline V gene has CDR1 MNHEY and CDR2 SMNVEV (reference sequence). There are 14 residues in the CDR3. The ends lost 4 bases at V and 1 base at J; junction bases unmatched: 1.

The chain uses TRBV6-5 and TRBJ2-1; D is undetermined. This CDR3 is built from 11 residues. The germline CDR1 and CDR2 sequences are MNHEY and SVGAGI. Deletions cut 5 bases from V and 5 bases from J, with 4 bases between. The CDR3 bases are TGTGCCAGCAGTCGTAACAATGAGCAGTTCTTC. Its translation: CASSRNNEQFF.

V gene TRBV28 combines with J gene TRBJ1-5; TRBD1 matches 7 bases. CDR1 is MDHEN and CDR2 is SYDVKM in the germline V gene. This CDR3 spans 15 amino acids. V dropped 6 bases and J dropped 2; count of bases not matched to a gene: 7. The CDR3 loop is CASSATGAGNQPQHF. In DNA form, the CDR3 reads TGTGCCAGCAGCGCTACAGGGGCGGGCAATCAGCCCCAGCATTTT. The full variable domain, completed using reference TRBV28 and TRBJ1-5, is DVKVTQSSRYLVKRTGEKVFLECVQDMDHENMFWYRQDPGLGLRLIYFSYDVKMKEKGDIPEGYSVSREKKERFSLILESASTNQTSMYLCASSATGAGNQPQHFGDGTRLSIL.

This rearrangement joins TRBV18 to TRBJ1-5; 8 bases match TRBD1. V dropped 4 bases and J dropped 1; count of bases not matched to a gene: 6. This CDR3 has 16 residues. Per the germline V gene, CDR1 is KGHSH and CDR2 is LQKENI. The CDR3 sequence is CASSRATGGSNQPQHF. The CDR3 DNA sequence: TGTGCCAGCTCACGCGCCACAGGGGGAAGCAATCAGCCCCAGCATTTT.

In DNA form, the CDR3 reads TGCAGCGTTGGGGGGGGCTGGGAAGCTTTCTTT. Its protein product is CSVGGGWEAFF. The rearrangement uses TRBV29-1 and TRBJ1-1, with a possible D match to TRBD1 (6 bases). Between the trimmed V and J ends, which lost 4 bases and 8 bases, there was a span of 11 bases. The CDR3 runs to 11 residues. Germline CDR1 and CDR2: SQVTM and ANQGSEA.

The chain employs TRBV2 and TRBJ1-4, with D tentatively TRBD1 (6 bases). Germline CDR1 reads SNHLY; CDR2 reads FYNNEI. This CDR3 has 15 residues. V was shortened by 4 bases and J by 8 bases, with 17 bases between the two germline ends. CDR3 sequence (DNA): TGTGCCAGCAGTGGTACAGGGTCACCGACAGAAAAACTGTTTTTT. Its translation is CASSGTGSPTEKLFF.

The rearrangement uses TRBV30 and TRBJ1-1; a possible D gene is TRBD1 (5 bases). Germline V gene data show CDR1 as GTSNPN and CDR2 as SVGIG (reference sequence). The CDR3 length is 14 residues. V was trimmed by 4 bases and J by 2 bases, leaving 14 bases between them. CDR3 bases: TGTGCCTGGACCTCAGGCACAGGTAACACTGAAGCTTTCTTT. Protein: CAWTSGTGNTEAFF.

J is TRBJ1-2 and V is TRBV6-1; 8 positions match TRBD1. The V segment lost 6 bases and the J segment 3 bases; nucleotides outside the gene matches: 3. Germline CDR1 reads MNHNS; CDR2 reads SASEGT. The CDR3 consists of 13 residues. CDR3: CASRATGDYGYTF. The CDR3 DNA follows: TGTGCCAGCAGAGCGACAGGGGACTATGGCTACACCTTC.

This chain connects TRBV10-3 to TRBJ2-2; D remains unclear. The germline V gene has CDR1 ENHRY and CDR2 SYGVKD. Trimming took 6 bases from V and 2 from J, leaving 7 bases between them. The CDR3 length is 13 residues. CDR3 amino acids: CAIRLYNTGELFF. The CDR3 bases are TGTGCCATCAGGCTATATAACACCGGGGAGCTGTTTTTT.

This rearrangement joins TRBV6-6 to TRBJ2-5; D unresolved. The CDR3 has 11 amino acids. Germline V lookup: CDR1 MNHNY, CDR2 SVGAGI (reference sequence). V gave up 8 bases and J gave up 5 bases, with 9 bases separating them. The CDR3 reads CASRYLETQYF. CDR3 DNA: TGTGCCAGCCGGTACCTGGAGACCCAGTACTTC.

The rearrangement links TRBV13 to TRBJ2-2, with D possibly matching TRBD1 (6 bases). The germline CDR1 and CDR2 sequences are PRHDT and FYEKMQ (reference sequence). V dropped 4 bases and J dropped 0 bases, with 12 bases sitting between them. This CDR3 is built from 16 residues. The CDR3 sequence: CASSSTGEANTGELFF. The CDR3 nucleotides are TGTGCCAGCAGCTCGACAGGAGAAGCGAACACCGGGGAGCTGTTTTTT.

V usage is TRBV29-1 and J usage is TRBJ2-1, with 8 bases that match TRBD2. Unmatched junction bases numbered 13, after V lost 4 bases and J lost 14 bases. The CDR3 length is 13 residues. The V gene's germline CDR1 is SQVTM and CDR2 ANQGSEA. CDR3 region: CSVVGKSAGGKFF. The CDR3 region has the DNA TGCAGCGTTGTGGGGAAATCGGCGGGGGGAAAGTTCTTC.

The V call is TRBV5-1, the J call TRBJ1-1; tentative D call: TRBD1 (5 bases). From germline, CDR1 is SGHRS and CDR2 YFSETQ. Trimming stripped 0 bases from V and 3 bases from J, with 15 bases between. CDR3 size: 16 residues. CDR3 sequence: CASSLVGPRRDTEAFF. The CDR3 nucleotides read TGCGCCAGCAGCTTGGTGGGGCCCCGACGGGACACTGAAGCTTTCTTT. Together with reference TRBV5-1 and TRBJ1-1, the CDR3 gives the full variable domain: KAGVTQTPRYLIKTRGQQVTLSCSPISGHRSVSWYQQTPGQGLQFLFEYFSETQRNKGNFPGRFSGRQFSNSRSEMNVSTLELGDSALYLCASSLVGPRRDTEAFFGQGTRLTVV.